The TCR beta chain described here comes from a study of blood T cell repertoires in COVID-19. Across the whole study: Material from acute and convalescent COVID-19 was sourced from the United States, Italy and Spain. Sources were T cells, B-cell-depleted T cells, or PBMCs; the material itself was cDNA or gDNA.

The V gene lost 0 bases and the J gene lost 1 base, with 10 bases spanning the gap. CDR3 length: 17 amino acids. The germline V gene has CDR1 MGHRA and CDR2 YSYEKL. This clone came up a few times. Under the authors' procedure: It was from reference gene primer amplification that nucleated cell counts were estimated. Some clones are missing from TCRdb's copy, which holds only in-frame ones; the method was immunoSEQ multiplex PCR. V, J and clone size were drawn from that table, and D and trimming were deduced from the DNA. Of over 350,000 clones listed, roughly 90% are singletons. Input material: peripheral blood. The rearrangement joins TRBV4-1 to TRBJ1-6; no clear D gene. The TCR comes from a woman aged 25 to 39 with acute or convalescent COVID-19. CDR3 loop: CASSQESRGSYNSPLHF. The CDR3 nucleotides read TGCGCCAGCAGCCAAGAATCCCGAGGGTCCTATAATTCACCCCTCCACTTT.